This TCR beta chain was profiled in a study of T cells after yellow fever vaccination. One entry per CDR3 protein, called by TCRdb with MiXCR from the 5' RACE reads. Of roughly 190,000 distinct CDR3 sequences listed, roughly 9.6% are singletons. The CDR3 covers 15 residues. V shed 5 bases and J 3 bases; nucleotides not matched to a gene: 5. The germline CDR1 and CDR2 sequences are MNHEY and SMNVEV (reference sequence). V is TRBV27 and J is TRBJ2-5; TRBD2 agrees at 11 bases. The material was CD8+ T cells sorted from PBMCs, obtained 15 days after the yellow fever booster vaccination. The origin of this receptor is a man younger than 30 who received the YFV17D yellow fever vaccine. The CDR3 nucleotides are TGTGCCAGCAGTCCTCTACTAGCGGGGGAAGAGACCCAGTACTTC. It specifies CASSPLLAGEETQYF.